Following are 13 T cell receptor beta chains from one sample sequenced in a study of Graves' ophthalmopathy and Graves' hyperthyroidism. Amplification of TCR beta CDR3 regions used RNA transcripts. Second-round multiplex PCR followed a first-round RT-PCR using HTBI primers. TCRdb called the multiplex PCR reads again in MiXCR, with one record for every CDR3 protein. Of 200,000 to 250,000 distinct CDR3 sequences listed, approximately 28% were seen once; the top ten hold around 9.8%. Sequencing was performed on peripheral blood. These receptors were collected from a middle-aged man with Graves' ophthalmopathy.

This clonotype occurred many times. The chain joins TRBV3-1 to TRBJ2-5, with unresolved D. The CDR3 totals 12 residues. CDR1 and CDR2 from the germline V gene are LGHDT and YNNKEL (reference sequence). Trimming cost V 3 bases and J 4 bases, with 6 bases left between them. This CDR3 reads CASSHGGETQYF. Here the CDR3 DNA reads TGTGCCAGCAGCCATGGTGGAGAGACCCAGTACTTC.

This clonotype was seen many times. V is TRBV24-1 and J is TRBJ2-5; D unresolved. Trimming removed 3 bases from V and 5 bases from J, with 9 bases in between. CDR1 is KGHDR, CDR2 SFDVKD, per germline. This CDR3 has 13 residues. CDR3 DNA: TGTGCCACCAGTGATCGAAAGAGGGAGACCCAGTACTTC. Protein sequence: CATSDRKRETQYF.

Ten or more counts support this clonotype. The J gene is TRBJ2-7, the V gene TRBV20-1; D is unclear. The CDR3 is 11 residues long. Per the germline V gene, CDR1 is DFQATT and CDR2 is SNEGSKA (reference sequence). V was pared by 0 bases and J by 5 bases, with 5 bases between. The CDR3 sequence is CSARDGNEQYF. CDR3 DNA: TGCAGTGCTAGAGATGGGAACGAGCAGTACTTC.

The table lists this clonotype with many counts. The CDR3 region has the DNA TGTGCCAGCAGTTTGACAGAGGACTATGGCTACACCTTC. Translation gives CASSLTEDYGYTF. V usage is TRBV12-3 or TRBV12-4 and J usage is TRBJ1-2, with a tentative D call TRBD1 (5 bases). V shed 3 bases and J shed 3 bases, with 8 bases lying between them. The CDR3 sequence is 13 residues long.

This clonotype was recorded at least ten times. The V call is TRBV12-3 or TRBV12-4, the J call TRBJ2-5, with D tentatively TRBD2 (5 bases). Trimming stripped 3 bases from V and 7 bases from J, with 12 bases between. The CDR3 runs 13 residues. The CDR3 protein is CASSLRSEGTQYF. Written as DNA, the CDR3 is TGTGCCAGCAGTTTGCGAAGCGAGGGGACCCAGTACTTC.

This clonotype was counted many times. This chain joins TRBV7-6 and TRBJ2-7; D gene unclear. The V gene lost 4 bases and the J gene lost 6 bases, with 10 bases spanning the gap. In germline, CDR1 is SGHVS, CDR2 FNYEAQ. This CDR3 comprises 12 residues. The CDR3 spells CASSSSRREQYF. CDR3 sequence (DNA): TGTGCCAGCAGCTCCAGTCGGCGCGAGCAGTACTTC.

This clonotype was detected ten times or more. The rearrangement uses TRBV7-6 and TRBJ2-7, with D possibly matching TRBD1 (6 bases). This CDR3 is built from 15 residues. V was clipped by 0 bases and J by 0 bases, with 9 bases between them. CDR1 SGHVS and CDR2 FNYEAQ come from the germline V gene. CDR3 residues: CASSLANRVSYEQYF. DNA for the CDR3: TGTGCCAGCAGCTTAGCAAACAGGGTCTCCTACGAGCAGTACTTC.

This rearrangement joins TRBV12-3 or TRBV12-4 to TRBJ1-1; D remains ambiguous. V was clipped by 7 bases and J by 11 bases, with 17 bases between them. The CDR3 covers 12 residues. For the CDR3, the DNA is TGTGCCAGCACCCCCCTAACGGGGAGGGCTTTCTTT. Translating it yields CASTPLTGRAFF.

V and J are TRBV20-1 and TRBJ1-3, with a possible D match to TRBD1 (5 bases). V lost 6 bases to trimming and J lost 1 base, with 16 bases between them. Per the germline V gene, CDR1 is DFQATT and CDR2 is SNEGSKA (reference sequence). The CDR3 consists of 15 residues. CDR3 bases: TGCAGTGCAAGGGCCGGGGCCTTTTCTGGAAACACCATATATTTT. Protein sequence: CSARAGAFSGNTIYF.

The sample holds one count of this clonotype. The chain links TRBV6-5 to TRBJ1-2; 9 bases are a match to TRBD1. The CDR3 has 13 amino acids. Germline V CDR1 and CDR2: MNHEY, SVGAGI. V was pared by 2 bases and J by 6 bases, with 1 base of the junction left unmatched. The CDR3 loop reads CASSYGTGHGYTF. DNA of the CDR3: TGTGCCAGCAGTTACGGGACAGGGCATGGCTACACCTTC.

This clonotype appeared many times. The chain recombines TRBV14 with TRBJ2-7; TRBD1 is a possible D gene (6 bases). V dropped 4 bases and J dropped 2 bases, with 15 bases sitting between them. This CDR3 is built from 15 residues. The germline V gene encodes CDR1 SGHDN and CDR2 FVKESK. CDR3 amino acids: CASSLRDTGPYEQYF. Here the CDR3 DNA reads TGTGCCAGCAGCCTCCGGGACACTGGACCCTACGAGCAGTACTTC.

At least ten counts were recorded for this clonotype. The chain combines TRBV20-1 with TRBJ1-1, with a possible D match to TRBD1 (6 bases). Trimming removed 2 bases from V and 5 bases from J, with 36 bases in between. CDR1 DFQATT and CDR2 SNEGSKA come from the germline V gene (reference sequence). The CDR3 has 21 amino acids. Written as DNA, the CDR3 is TGCAGTGCTAGATTCGACAGGAGGGCGGCAGGCGGAATGGTCAGAGGGACTGAAGCTTTCTTT. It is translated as CSARFDRRAAGGMVRGTEAFF.

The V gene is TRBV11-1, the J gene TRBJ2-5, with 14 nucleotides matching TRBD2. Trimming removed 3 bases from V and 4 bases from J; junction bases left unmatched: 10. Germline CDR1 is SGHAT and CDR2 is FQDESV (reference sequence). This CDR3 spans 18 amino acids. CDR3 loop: CASSFGTSGSGRGETQYF. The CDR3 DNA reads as TGTGCCAGCAGCTTCGGGACTAGCGGGAGCGGGCGGGGAGAGACCCAGTACTTC.